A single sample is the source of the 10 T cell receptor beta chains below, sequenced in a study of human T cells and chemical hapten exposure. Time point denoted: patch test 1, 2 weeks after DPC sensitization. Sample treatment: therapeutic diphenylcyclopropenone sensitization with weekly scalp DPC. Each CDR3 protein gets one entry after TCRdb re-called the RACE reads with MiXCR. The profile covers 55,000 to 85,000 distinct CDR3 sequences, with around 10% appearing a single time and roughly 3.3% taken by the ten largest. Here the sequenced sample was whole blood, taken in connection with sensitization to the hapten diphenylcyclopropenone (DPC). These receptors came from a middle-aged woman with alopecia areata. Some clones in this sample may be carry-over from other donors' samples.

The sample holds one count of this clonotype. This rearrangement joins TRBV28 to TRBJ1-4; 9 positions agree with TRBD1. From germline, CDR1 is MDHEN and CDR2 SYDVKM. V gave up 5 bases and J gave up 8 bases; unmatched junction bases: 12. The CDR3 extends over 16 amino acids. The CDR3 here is CASSRSGTGLREKLFF. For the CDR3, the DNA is TGTGCCAGCAGTCGGTCCGGGACAGGGCTGCGCGAAAAACTGTTTTTT.

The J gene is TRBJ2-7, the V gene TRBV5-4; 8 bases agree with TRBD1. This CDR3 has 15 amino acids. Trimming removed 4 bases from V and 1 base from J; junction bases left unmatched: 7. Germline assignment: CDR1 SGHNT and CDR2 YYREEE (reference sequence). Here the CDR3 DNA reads TGTGCCAGCAGCGTCGACAGGGGAGGTTCCTACGAGCAGTACTTC. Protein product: CASSVDRGGSYEQYF.

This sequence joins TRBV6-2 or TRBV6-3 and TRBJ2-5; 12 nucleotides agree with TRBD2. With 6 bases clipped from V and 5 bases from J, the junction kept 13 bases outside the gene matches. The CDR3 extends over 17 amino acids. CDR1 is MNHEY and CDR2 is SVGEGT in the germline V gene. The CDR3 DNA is TGTGCCAGCAGCCCCGGGACTAGCGGGCTTCAGAGGGAGACCCAGTACTTC. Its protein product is CASSPGTSGLQRETQYF.

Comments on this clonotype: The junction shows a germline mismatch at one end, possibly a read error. Written as DNA, the CDR3 is TGTGCCAGCAGCTTAGCGGGGGGACTCACAGATACGCAGTATTTT. Its protein is CASSLAGGLTDTQYF. The V call is TRBV12-3 or TRBV12-4, the J call TRBJ2-3; 10 bases match TRBD2. The CDR3 covers 15 residues.

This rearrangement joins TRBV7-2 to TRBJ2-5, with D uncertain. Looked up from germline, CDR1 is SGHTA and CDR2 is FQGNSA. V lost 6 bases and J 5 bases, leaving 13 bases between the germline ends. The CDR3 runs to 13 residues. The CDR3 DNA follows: TGTGCCAGCAGTTCGCTCCTTCCGGAGACCCAGTACTTC. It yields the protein CASSSLLPETQYF.

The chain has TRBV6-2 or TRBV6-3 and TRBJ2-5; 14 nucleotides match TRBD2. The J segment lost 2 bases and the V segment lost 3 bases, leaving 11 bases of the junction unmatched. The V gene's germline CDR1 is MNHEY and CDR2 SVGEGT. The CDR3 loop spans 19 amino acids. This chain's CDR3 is CASSYRDDGLAGGQETQYF. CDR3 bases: TGTGCCAGCAGTTATAGAGACGATGGACTAGCGGGGGGACAAGAGACCCAGTACTTC.

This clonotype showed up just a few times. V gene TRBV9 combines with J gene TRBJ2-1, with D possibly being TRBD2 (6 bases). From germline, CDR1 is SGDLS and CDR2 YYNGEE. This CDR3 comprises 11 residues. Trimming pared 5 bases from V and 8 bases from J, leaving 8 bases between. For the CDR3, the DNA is TGTGCCAGCAGGGGGGGAGATGAGCAGTTCTTC. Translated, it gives CASRGGDEQFF. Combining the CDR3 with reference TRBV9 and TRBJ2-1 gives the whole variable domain DSGVTQTPKHLITATGQRVTLRCSPRSGDLSVYWYQQSLDQGLQFLIQYYNGEERAKGNILERFSAQQFPDLHSELNLSSLELGDSALYFCASRGGDEQFFGPGTRLTVL.

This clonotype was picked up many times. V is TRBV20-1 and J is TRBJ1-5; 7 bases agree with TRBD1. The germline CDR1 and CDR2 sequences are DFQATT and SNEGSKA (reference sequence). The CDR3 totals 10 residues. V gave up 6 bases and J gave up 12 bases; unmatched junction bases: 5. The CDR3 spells CSAEDRIQHF. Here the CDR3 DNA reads TGCAGTGCGGAGGACAGGATCCAGCATTTT.

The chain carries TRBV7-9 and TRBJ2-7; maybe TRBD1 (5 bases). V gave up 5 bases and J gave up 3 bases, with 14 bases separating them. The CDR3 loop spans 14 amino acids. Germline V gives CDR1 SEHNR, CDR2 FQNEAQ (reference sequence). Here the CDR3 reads CASSPQTAFYEQYF. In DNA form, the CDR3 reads TGTGCCAGCAGCCCCCAGACAGCCTTCTACGAGCAGTACTTC.

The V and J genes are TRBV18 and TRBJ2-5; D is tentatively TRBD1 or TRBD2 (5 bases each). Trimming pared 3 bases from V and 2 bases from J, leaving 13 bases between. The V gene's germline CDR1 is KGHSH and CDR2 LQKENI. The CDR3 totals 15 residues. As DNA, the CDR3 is TGTGCCAGCTCACCCCCTGGGACGTCTCAAGAGACCCAGTACTTC. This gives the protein CASSPPGTSQETQYF.